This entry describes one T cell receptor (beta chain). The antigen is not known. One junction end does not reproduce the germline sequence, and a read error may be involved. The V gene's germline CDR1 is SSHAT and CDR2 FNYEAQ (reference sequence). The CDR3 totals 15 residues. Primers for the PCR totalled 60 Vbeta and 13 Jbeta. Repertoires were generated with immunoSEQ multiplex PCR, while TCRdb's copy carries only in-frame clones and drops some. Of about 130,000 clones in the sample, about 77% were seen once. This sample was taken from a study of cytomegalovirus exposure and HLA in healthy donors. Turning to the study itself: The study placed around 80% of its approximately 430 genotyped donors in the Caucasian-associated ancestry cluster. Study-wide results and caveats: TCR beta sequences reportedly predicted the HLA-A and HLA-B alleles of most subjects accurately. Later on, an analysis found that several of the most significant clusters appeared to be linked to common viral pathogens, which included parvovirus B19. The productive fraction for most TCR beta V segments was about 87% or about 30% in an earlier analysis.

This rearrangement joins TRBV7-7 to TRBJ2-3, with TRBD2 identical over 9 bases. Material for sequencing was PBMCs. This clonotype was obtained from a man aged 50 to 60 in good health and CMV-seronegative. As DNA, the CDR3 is TGTGCTAGCAGCTCCGGGACTAGCCCGGCAGATACGCAGTATTTT. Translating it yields CASSSGTSPADTQYF.